This entry lists 31 T cell receptor beta chains sequenced from one sample in a study of response to subunit inactivated influenza vaccine. TCRdb used MiXCR to reprocess the RT-PCR reads, holding one entry per CDR3 protein. The sample lists about 570,000 distinct CDR3 sequences, approximately 11% occurring once. A further study also used this sample, focusing on T cells expressing NK-cell markers. From that paper: A 5'RACE template switching approach incorporating UMIs was used to make TCR beta cDNA.

Material: PBMCs from blood, obtained on the day of vaccination. The source of these receptors is a man aged 45-65 years who received an inactivated influenza vaccine.

This clonotype came up a few times. This chain uses TRBV27 with TRBJ2-2; maybe TRBD2 (7 bases). In germline, CDR1 is MNHEY, CDR2 SMNVEV (reference sequence). Trimming took 5 bases from V and 5 from J, leaving 12 bases between them. The CDR3 is 14 residues long. The CDR3 here is CASSEGGGTGELFF. The CDR3 nucleotides read TGTGCCAGCAGTGAGGGAGGGGGTACCGGGGAGCTGTTTTTT.

V gene TRBV6-1 combines with J gene TRBJ1-1, with D unresolved. Deletions cut 8 bases from V and 4 bases from J, with 17 bases between. This CDR3 is 14 amino acids long. Germline loops: CDR1 MNHNS, CDR2 SASEGT. The chain's CDR3 is CASYPGVGGTEAFF. The CDR3 bases are TGTGCCAGCTACCCGGGAGTCGGTGGCACTGAAGCTTTCTTT.

V usage is TRBV20-1 and J usage is TRBJ2-7, with 7 bases matching TRBD1. The CDR3 consists of 14 residues. Trimming cost V 5 bases and J 3 bases; bases outside gene matches: 10. Germline values: CDR1 DFQATT, CDR2 SNEGSKA (reference sequence). The CDR3 DNA sequence: TGCAGTGCTTTGACCCGACAGGGTGTCTACGAGCAGTACTTC. This translates into CSALTRQGVYEQYF.

The J gene is TRBJ2-5, the V gene TRBV3-1; no clear D. V dropped 2 bases and J dropped 1 base, with 14 bases sitting between them. CDR1 LGHDT and CDR2 YNNKEL come from the germline V gene (reference sequence). The CDR3 sequence is 16 residues long. The CDR3 region is CASSQRNMFPQETQYF. The CDR3 nucleotides read TGTGCCAGCAGCCAAAGAAACATGTTTCCCCAAGAGACCCAGTACTTC.

This clonotype was detected a few times. The chain recombines TRBV19 with TRBJ1-2, with D perhaps matching TRBD1 (5 bases). The CDR3 is 18 amino acids. Germline CDR1 reads LNHDA; CDR2 reads SQIVND (reference sequence). Trimming cost V 3 bases and J 0 bases, with 20 bases left between them. The CDR3 coding sequence is TGTGCCAGTAGTATGGTTGGCGGGGCAGGAGAGCCTAACTATGGCTACACCTTC. It specifies CASSMVGGAGEPNYGYTF.

V is TRBV19 and J is TRBJ2-3; a possible D gene is TRBD2 (7 bases). This CDR3 is built from 14 residues. V dropped 9 bases and J dropped 1 base, with 14 bases sitting between them. Germline-derived CDR1 and CDR2 are LNHDA and SQIVND (reference sequence). The CDR3, as DNA: TGTGCCAGCGCGGGGGCCTCACGCACAGATACGCAGTATTTT. It is translated as CASAGASRTDTQYF.

This clonotype was counted only a few times. The gene calls are TRBV5-1 and TRBJ2-1, with D maybe TRBD2 (5 bases). The germline CDR1 and CDR2 sequences are SGHRS and YFSETQ. V gave up 5 bases and J gave up 10 bases, with 13 bases separating them. This CDR3 spans 12 amino acids. DNA for the CDR3: TGCGCCAGCAGTCGGACTGACACGGAGCAGTTCTTC. This sequence encodes CASSRTDTEQFF. Full variable domain (missing parts from reference TRBV5-1 and TRBJ2-1): KAGVTQTPRYLIKTRGQQVTLSCSPISGHRSVSWYQQTPGQGLQFLFEYFSETQRNKGNFPGRFSGRQFSNSRSEMNVSTLELGDSALYLCASSRTDTEQFFGPGTRLTVL.

The chain couples TRBV29-1 to TRBJ1-3; D unresolved. Per the germline V gene, CDR1 is SQVTM and CDR2 is ANQGSEA. V lost 1 base and J lost 0, with 10 bases in between. CDR3 size: 15 residues. The CDR3 nucleotides read TGCAGCGTTGAAGTAGGACTTAGCTCTGGAAACACCATATATTTT. Amino acid sequence: CSVEVGLSSGNTIYF.

This chain connects TRBV18 to TRBJ2-7, with a tentative D call TRBD1 (6 bases). Germline V lookup: CDR1 KGHSH, CDR2 LQKENI. There are 14 residues in the CDR3. V lost 3 bases, J lost 4 bases, and 13 bases lay in between. The CDR3 reads CASSPGTFGYEQYF. CDR3 nucleotides: TGTGCCAGCTCACCTGGGACATTTGGATACGAGCAGTACTTC.

The V call is TRBV6-2 or TRBV6-3, the J call TRBJ2-5; 8 nucleotides align to TRBD1. CDR1 and CDR2 (germline): MNHEY, SVGEGT. This CDR3 spans 14 amino acids. Trimming cost V 6 bases and J 5 bases; bases outside gene matches: 8. The CDR3 DNA reads TGTGCCAGCAGCCGTACAGGGGGAAGCGAGACCCAGTACTTC. Encoded protein: CASSRTGGSETQYF.

This clonotype turned up a few times. The chain carries TRBV12-3 or TRBV12-4 and TRBJ1-1; D is undetermined. V lost 7 bases and J lost 11, with 20 bases in between. The CDR3 spans 13 residues. The CDR3 coding sequence is TGTGCCAGCAAACTTCAGGCCGGGAGGGCGGCTTTCTTT. Protein product: CASKLQAGRAAFF.

J is TRBJ2-7 and V is TRBV29-1; 9 nucleotides align to TRBD1. The length of the CDR3 is 13 residues. Germline V CDR1 and CDR2: SQVTM, ANQGSEA. V was clipped by 2 bases and J by 3 bases; unmatched bases: 2. The CDR3 loop reads CSVETDRGYEQYF. For the CDR3, the DNA is TGCAGCGTTGAAACGGACAGGGGCTACGAGCAGTACTTC.

The CDR3 region has the DNA TGTGCCAGCAGTTTGAAGGGAGCAGCCCACGAGCAGTACTTC. Amino acid sequence: CASSLKGAAHEQYF. The V call is TRBV28, the J call TRBJ2-7, with a possible D match to TRBD2 (5 bases). The CDR3 sequence is 14 residues long. Germline CDR1 and CDR2: MDHEN and SYDVKM. V lost 3 bases and J 5 bases, leaving 14 bases between the germline ends.

The chain joins TRBV7-2 to TRBJ2-3; D gene ambiguous. Trimming pared 2 bases from V and 5 bases from J, leaving 8 bases between. CDR1 and CDR2 (germline): SGHTA, FQGNSA. This CDR3 is 13 amino acids long. The CDR3 bases are TGTGCCAGCAGCTTAAACTTCCTAGATACGCAGTATTTT. Translated, it gives CASSLNFLDTQYF.

In its sample, this clonotype was seen a few times. This CDR3 reads CASGARAKSVGYTF. As DNA, the CDR3 is TGTGCCAGTGGGGCCAGGGCCAAATCCGTTGGCTACACCTTC. The chain has TRBV9 and TRBJ1-2; perhaps TRBD1 as D (5 bases). CDR1 is SGDLS and CDR2 is YYNGEE in the germline V gene. V was cut by 8 bases and J by 7 bases, with 21 bases left in between. The CDR3 runs 14 residues.

There are many counts of this clonotype. The rearrangement joins TRBV5-1 to TRBJ2-4; D possibly corresponds to TRBD1 (6 bases). The V end lost 3 bases, the J end lost 2 bases, and 12 bases lay between the germline ends. Germline assignment: CDR1 SGHRS and CDR2 YFSETQ. The CDR3 runs 15 residues. The CDR3 DNA reads TGCGCCAGCAGCTCGCAACAGGGTCCCAAAAACATTCAGTACTTC. The encoded protein is CASSSQQGPKNIQYF. The full variable domain, with the rest looked up from reference TRBV5-1 and TRBJ2-4, is KAGVTQTPRYLIKTRGQQVTLSCSPISGHRSVSWYQQTPGQGLQFLFEYFSETQRNKGNFPGRFSGRQFSNSRSEMNVSTLELGDSALYLCASSSQQGPKNIQYFGAGTRLSVL.

In this sample, this clonotype turned up a few times. The chain links TRBV6-2 or TRBV6-3 to TRBJ2-3; possibly TRBD2 for D (5 bases). Between the trimmed V and J ends, which lost 0 bases and 2 bases, there was a span of 12 bases. Germline CDR1 is MNHEY and CDR2 is SVGEGT. The CDR3 sequence is 16 residues long. The CDR3: CASSYSTWTPTDTQYF. In nucleotides, the CDR3 is TGTGCCAGCAGTTACTCGACGTGGACTCCCACAGATACGCAGTATTTT.

This clonotype was counted between two and nine times. The V gene is TRBV7-9, the J gene TRBJ1-6, with D perhaps TRBD1 (6 bases). CDR3 length: 14 residues. Per germline, CDR1 SEHNR and CDR2 FQNEAQ (reference sequence). Deletions cut 3 bases from V and 6 bases from J, with 9 bases between. The CDR3 DNA reads as TGTGCCAGCAGCTTTGGGGGGCTTAATTCACCCCTCCACTTT. Translation gives CASSFGGLNSPLHF.

This clonotype has more than one count but fewer than ten. The chain is built from TRBV9 and TRBJ2-5; the match to TRBD2 covers 8 bases. This CDR3 is 14 amino acids long. After removal of 1 base from V and 4 bases from J, the junction contained 3 bases not matched to a gene. The germline gives CDR1 SGDLS, CDR2 YYNGEE. The CDR3 nucleotides are TGTGCCAGCAGCGTACGGGAGGGGACAGAGACCCAGTACTTC. Translating gives CASSVREGTETQYF.

This clonotype has only a few counts. The rearrangement joins TRBV4-3 to TRBJ2-1; D might be TRBD1 or TRBD2, each matching 5 bases. Germline V lookup: CDR1 LGHNA, CDR2 YSLEER. V was pared by 4 bases and J by 4 bases, with 20 bases between. This CDR3 is built from 17 residues. The CDR3 coding sequence is TGCGCCAGCAGCCCTTCGGGACGGGGAATGACTTACAATGAGCAGTTCTTC. Translation gives CASSPSGRGMTYNEQFF.

This clonotype was detected many times. The chain carries TRBV12-3 or TRBV12-4 and TRBJ1-5; possible D gene TRBD1, 6 bases. This CDR3 is 13 amino acids long. Trimming shortened V by 6 bases and J by 4 bases, and 10 bases separated the two germline ends. The CDR3 region has the DNA TGTGCCAGCAGCTTTCAGGGGAATCAGCCCCAGCATTTT. Translating it yields CASSFQGNQPQHF.

This clonotype was observed a few times. The chain joins TRBV6-1 to TRBJ2-2, with 7 bases identical to TRBD1. Germline values: CDR1 MNHNS, CDR2 SASEGT. This CDR3 region has 15 residues. Trimming took 6 bases from V and 3 from J; bases not matched to a gene: 7. Here the CDR3 reads CASRRGQRDTGELFF. CDR3 nucleotide sequence: TGTGCCAGCAGGAGGGGACAGAGAGACACCGGGGAGCTGTTTTTT.

The chain is built from TRBV4-1 and TRBJ2-1; the D gene is possibly TRBD2 (6 bases). This CDR3 comprises 16 residues. The V gene lost 4 bases and the J gene lost 3 bases, with 16 bases spanning the gap. The germline V gene has CDR1 MGHRA and CDR2 YSYEKL. Here the CDR3 reads CASSLRPGTFYNEQFF. In DNA, the CDR3 is TGCGCCAGCAGCCTTCGTCCCGGGACTTTCTACAATGAGCAGTTCTTC.

This clonotype turned up a few times. The rearrangement links TRBV7-9 to TRBJ2-3, with TRBD2 matching 8 bases. Looked up from germline, CDR1 is SEHNR and CDR2 is FQNEAQ (reference sequence). The V and J ends lost 5 bases and 4 bases, in that order; junction bases with no gene match: 8. CDR3 size: 15 residues. The CDR3 loop is CASSRKRENADTQYF. The CDR3 DNA reads TGTGCCAGCAGCCGAAAGCGGGAGAACGCAGATACGCAGTATTTT.

At least ten counts were recorded for this clonotype. This chain connects TRBV4-1 to TRBJ1-1, with a weak D call TRBD1 (5 bases). There are 15 residues in the CDR3. Germline CDR1 reads MGHRA; CDR2 reads YSYEKL. Trimming pared 4 bases from V and 2 bases from J, leaving 14 bases between. The chain's CDR3 is CASSRPGPTNTEAFF. The CDR3, as DNA: TGCGCCAGCAGCCGACCGGGACCAACAAACACTGAAGCTTTCTTT.

This chain connects TRBV29-1 to TRBJ2-6; D remains ambiguous. CDR1 is SQVTM, CDR2 ANQGSEA, per germline. CDR3 size: 14 residues. Trimming removed 5 bases at V and 5 bases at J, with 13 bases between. CDR3 sequence (DNA): TGCAGCGTTTCCGAGGAAGTGAGGGCCAACGTCCTGACTTTC. Its translation: CSVSEEVRANVLTF. Full variable domain (outside the CDR3, taken from reference TRBV29-1 and TRBJ2-6): SAVISQKPSRDICQRGTSLTIQCQVDSQVTMMFWYRQQPGQSLTLIATANQGSEATYESGFVIDKFPISRPNLTFSTLTVSNMSPEDSSIYLCSVSEEVRANVLTFGAGSRLTVL.

This clonotype was found a few times. The gene calls are TRBV10-3 and TRBJ1-1; D is perhaps TRBD1 (6 bases). The V gene lost 3 bases and the J gene lost 2 bases, with 13 bases spanning the gap. CDR3 length: 15 residues. Germline values: CDR1 ENHRY, CDR2 SYGVKD. The CDR3 is CAISEGDRSNTEAFF. CDR3 bases: TGTGCCATCAGTGAAGGAGACAGGTCCAACACTGAAGCTTTCTTT.

There are a few counts of this clonotype. This sequence joins TRBV29-1 and TRBJ2-3; a possible D gene is TRBD2 (5 bases). V was cut by 4 bases and J by 0 bases, with 14 bases left in between. This CDR3 has 15 amino acids. Per the germline V gene, CDR1 is SQVTM and CDR2 is ANQGSEA. CDR3 protein: CSVVVGGPSTDTQYF. As DNA, the CDR3 is TGCAGCGTTGTGGTGGGCGGGCCTAGCACAGATACGCAGTATTTT.

The gene calls are TRBV4-2 and TRBJ2-1; D gene unclear. Trimming left V 4 bases short and J 3 bases short, with 13 bases between. The CDR3 consists of 15 residues. Germline assignment: CDR1 LGHNA and CDR2 YNFKEQ. The CDR3 nucleotides read TGTGCCAGCAGCCCGACCTGGTCGAGCTACAATGAGCAGTTCTTC. Protein product: CASSPTWSSYNEQFF.

This chain joins TRBV10-3 and TRBJ2-1; 12 positions agree with TRBD1. With 7 bases clipped from V and 8 bases from J, the junction kept 9 bases outside the gene matches. The CDR3 is made up of 15 amino acids. Per the germline V gene, CDR1 is ENHRY and CDR2 is SYGVKD. CDR3 nucleotides: TGTGCCATCAAGGTAGCCGGGACAGGGGGCTATGAGCAGTTCTTC. Its translation: CAIKVAGTGGYEQFF.

This clonotype was seen repeatedly, ten times or more. The chain employs TRBV27 and TRBJ2-1; perhaps TRBD2 as D (6 bases). Germline loops: CDR1 MNHEY, CDR2 SMNVEV (reference sequence). Trimming removed 1 base at V and 8 bases at J, with 18 bases between. CDR3 size: 16 residues. The DNA of the CDR3 is TGTGCCAGCAGTTTATTTTCCAGCGGGTCGGGGGATGAGCAGTTCTTC. This encodes CASSLFSSGSGDEQFF.